This record covers a single T cell receptor (beta chain). Its antigen remains unidentified. V lost 3 bases to trimming and J lost 2 bases, with 11 bases between them. Germline CDR1 reads LGHNA; CDR2 reads YNFKEQ. The CDR3 loop spans 15 amino acids. These data belong to a study of T cell responses to AZD1222 COVID-19 vaccine. About the research overall: Doses given second, at about 4 or about 12 weeks, were pooled.

Profiling relied on immunoSEQ multiplex PCR, and the TCRdb table lists in-frame clones only, not all of them. The top ten hold 13% of the sample, which has fewer than 100,000 clones, roughly 81% seen once. Findings of the study overall: Dominant at 160-218 and 743-854, vaccine-associated CD4 TCRs also spanned spike. The number of AZD1222 recipients seropositive at baseline was only 6 or 7. Reportedly, nearly half the spike-specific TCRs target unmutated variant regions.

The chain recombines TRBV4-2 with TRBJ1-3, with D perhaps matching TRBD1 (6 bases). The specimen was peripheral blood, collected on day 0 of AZD1222 vaccination. This receptor was obtained from an adult in good health. The DNA for the CDR3 is TGTGCCAGCAGCCAGGACAGTCCTACTGGAAACACCATATATTTT. Translation gives CASSQDSPTGNTIYF.